This T cell receptor (beta chain) was identified in a study of blood T cell repertoires in COVID-19. Whole-study context: PBMCs, B-cell-depleted T cells, or T cells provided the cDNA or gDNA that made up the material.

Participants were aged roughly 18 to 89 years, lived in over 20 US areas, and enrolled virtually. Up to 2 weeks before entering the study, exposed participants had met a COVID-19 case. Original processing notes: Amplification from reference gene primers served as the basis for estimated nucleated cell counts. Here immunoSEQ multiplex PCR was the method, and the copy in TCRdb shows in-frame clones only, minus some. That table furnishes V, J and clone size, whereas the DNA furnished D and trimming. Of 250,000 to 300,000 clones listed, around 84% are singletons. The CDR3 length is 12 residues. The ends lost 6 bases at V and 8 bases at J; junction bases unmatched: 2. CDR1 MNHEY and CDR2 SVGAGI come from the germline V gene.

The TCR was taken from a woman in her 50s who had been exposed to COVID-19. Sequencing input: PBMCs or T cells enriched from blood (not recorded which). V and J are TRBV6-5 and TRBJ1-2; 11 bases are shared with TRBD1. In DNA form, the CDR3 reads TGTGCCAGCAGGGACAGGGGGCGCGGCTACACCTTC. Residues: CASRDRGRGYTF.